This TCR beta chain was identified in a study of shared clonotypes between healthy human individuals. Looking at the study overall: The study drew on a couple of women and three men aged 18 to 49 as donors. Every donor yielded three CD4 naive, three CD4 memory, two CD8 naive and one CD8 memory plate. General study results and limits: Blood was the sole source, and tissue repertoires probably differ. Represented diversity, genetic and exposure-history alike, was limited by few donors.

Here immunoSEQ multiplex PCR was the method, and the copy in TCRdb shows in-frame clones only, minus some. The sample lists a few million clones, approximately 94% occurring once. Regarding this clone: Its antigen is unidentified.

Germline lookup yields CDR1 GTSNPN and CDR2 SVGIG (reference sequence). The CDR3 spans 14 residues. Trimming removed 7 bases from V and 0 bases from J; junction bases left unmatched: 5. The chain has TRBV30 and TRBJ2-2, with 7 bases that match TRBD2. Sequenced input: naive CD4+ T cells sorted from blood. Subset defined: CD45RA+ positively selected. This sequence was found in a man between 18 and 35 years old in good health. CDR3 in amino acids: CAFSSGTNTGELFF. In DNA, the CDR3 is TGTGCCTTCTCTAGCGGCACGAACACCGGGGAGCTGTTTTTT. Full variable domain (remainder filled in from reference TRBV30 and TRBJ2-2): SQTIHQWPATLVQPVGSPLSLECTVEGTSNPNLYWYRQAAGRGLQLLFYSVGIGQISSEVPQNLSASRPQDRQFILSSKKLLLSDSGFYLCAFSSGTNTGELFFGEGSRLTVL.